The entry below gives a single T cell receptor beta chain sequence along with its context. These data belong to a study of CD8+ T cells in alopecia areata. cDNA prepared by RNA extraction and subsequent reverse transcription served as the template for sequencing. The data were produced by immunoSEQ multiplex PCR, yet TCRdb's version contains in-frame clones alone and is incomplete. This sample carries about 200,000 clones, about 53% of them seen once, and the ten largest clones take over 0.4%. The CDR3 runs to 13 residues. With 8 bases clipped from V and 7 bases from J, the junction kept 6 bases outside the gene matches. In germline, CDR1 is LNHDA, CDR2 SQIVND (reference sequence).

The receptor was derived from a human donor with alopecia areata. The rearrangement joins TRBV19 to TRBJ1-5, with 9 bases aligning to TRBD1. The input for sequencing was CD4+ T cells sorted from blood, taken at week 0. The CDR3 protein is CASVGQGLQPQHF. CDR3 DNA sequence: TGTGCCAGTGTGGGACAGGGCCTCCAGCCCCAGCATTTT.